Listed below are T cell receptor beta chains from one sample, sequenced in a study of T cells in Graves' hyperthyroidism and ophthalmopathy. TCRdb re-derived calls from the multiplex PCR reads in MiXCR, one entry per CDR3 protein. Counted here are roughly 510,000 distinct CDR3 sequences, roughly 20% occurring once; the ten biggest clones make up about 30%. Specimen: blood. All receptors come from a man aged 18 to 30 with Graves' hyperthyroidism. Both conserved end residues are part of each CDR3. The order of the fields is V gene, D gene, J gene, clone size, CDR3 protein, CDR3 DNA. A D gene is named only where the DNA matches it firmly. Size is stated for part of the rows, as once, few or many counts, or as a class when the clone is expanded.

v_call: TRBV18; d_call: NA; j_call: TRBJ2-7; clone_size: NA; cdr3_aa: CASSPPGGVGHEQYF; cdr3_nt: TGTGCCAGCTCACCACCGGGGGGCGTGGGTCACGAGCAGTACTTC
v_call: TRBV20-1; d_call: TRBD1; j_call: TRBJ1-1; clone_size: NA; cdr3_aa: CSASRSGRGLEAFF; cdr3_nt: TGCAGTGCTAGCCGCTCAGGGAGGGGGCTTGAAGCTTTCTTT
v_call: TRBV5-6; d_call: TRBD1; j_call: TRBJ1-2; clone_size: many; cdr3_aa: CASSSRQGYYGYTF; cdr3_nt: TGTGCCAGCAGCTCGAGACAGGGGTACTATGGCTACACCTTC
v_call: TRBV4-1; d_call: NA; j_call: TRBJ1-2; clone_size: many; cdr3_aa: CASSPQGHYGYTF; cdr3_nt: TGCGCCAGCAGCCCGCAGGGGCACTATGGCTACACCTTC
v_call: TRBV29-1; d_call: NA; j_call: TRBJ2-5; clone_size: NA; cdr3_aa: CSVDGEGLETQYF; cdr3_nt: TGCAGCGTTGACGGCGAGGGATTGGAGACCCAGTACTTC
v_call: TRBV4-1; d_call: NA; j_call: TRBJ1-1; clone_size: NA; cdr3_aa: CASSQVVSLNTEAFF; cdr3_nt: TGCGCCAGCAGCCAAGTCGTGTCTTTGAACACTGAAGCTTTCTTT
v_call: TRBV28; d_call: TRBD1; j_call: TRBJ2-7; clone_size: many; cdr3_aa: CASSWRTGLGGQYF; cdr3_nt: TGTGCCAGCAGTTGGCGGACAGGTCTGGGCGGGCAGTACTTC
v_call: TRBV6-1; d_call: TRBD1; j_call: TRBJ2-5; clone_size: NA; cdr3_aa: CASSGASDRGRETQYF; cdr3_nt: TGTGCCAGCAGTGGAGCATCGGACAGGGGGCGCGAGACCCAGTACTTC
v_call: TRBV30; d_call: NA; j_call: TRBJ2-2; clone_size: many; cdr3_aa: CAWDPPNTGELFF; cdr3_nt: TGTGCCTGGGACCCCCCAAACACCGGGGAGCTGTTTTTT
v_call: TRBV27; d_call: TRBD1; j_call: TRBJ2-7; clone_size: NA; cdr3_aa: CASSLVSGGTYEQCF; cdr3_nt: TGTGCCAGCAGTTTAGTCTCAGGGGGCACCTACGAGCAGTGCTTC
v_call: TRBV11-3; d_call: NA; j_call: TRBJ1-1; clone_size: many; cdr3_aa: CASSLGSAGPRKGPKNTEAFF; cdr3_nt: TGTGCCAGCAGCTTAGGATCGGCAGGGCCTCGGAAGGGGCCTAAGAACACTGAAGCTTTCTTT
v_call: TRBV30; d_call: NA; j_call: TRBJ1-3; clone_size: NA; cdr3_aa: CAWSKTSGNTIYF; cdr3_nt: TGTGCCTGGTCGAAGACCTCTGGAAACACCATATATTTT
v_call: TRBV5-1; d_call: NA; j_call: TRBJ2-7; clone_size: few; cdr3_aa: CASGNRVGHEQYF; cdr3_nt: TGCGCCAGCGGCAACAGGGTGGGCCACGAGCAGTACTTC
v_call: TRBV24-1; d_call: NA; j_call: TRBJ2-2; clone_size: few; cdr3_aa: CATREGRGDTGELFF; cdr3_nt: TGTGCCACCAGGGAGGGAAGGGGAGACACCGGGGAGCTGTTTTTT
v_call: TRBV2; d_call: NA; j_call: TRBJ2-6; clone_size: many; cdr3_aa: CASRDPGANVLTF; cdr3_nt: TGTGCCAGCAGGGACCCCGGGGCCAACGTCCTGACTTTC
v_call: TRBV6-1; d_call: NA; j_call: TRBJ1-6; clone_size: NA; cdr3_aa: CASSPRQESNSPLHF; cdr3_nt: TGTGCCAGCAGTCCCCGGCAAGAAAGCAATTCACCCCTCCACTTT
v_call: TRBV5-1; d_call: NA; j_call: TRBJ1-1; clone_size: many; cdr3_aa: CASSLGINRAAEAFF; cdr3_nt: TGCGCCAGCAGCTTGGGGATAAACAGGGCCGCTGAAGCTTTCTTT
v_call: TRBV19; d_call: TRBD1; j_call: TRBJ1-5; clone_size: few; cdr3_aa: CASSDPFQGGTNQPQHF; cdr3_nt: TGTGCCAGTAGTGACCCGTTCCAGGGGGGTACGAATCAGCCCCAGCATTTT
v_call: TRBV6-2/TRBV6-3; d_call: TRBD2; j_call: TRBJ2-3; clone_size: few; cdr3_aa: CASTFSGGTDTQYF; cdr3_nt: TGTGCCAGCACTTTTAGCGGGGGCACAGATACGCAGTATTTT
v_call: TRBV20-1; d_call: TRBD2; j_call: TRBJ2-5; clone_size: many; cdr3_aa: CSARDQWRGKGKETQYF; cdr3_nt: TGCAGTGCTAGAGATCAATGGCGGGGGAAGGGGAAAGAGACCCAGTACTTC
v_call: TRBV7-2; d_call: NA; j_call: TRBJ1-5; clone_size: many; cdr3_aa: CASSLITGEPQHF; cdr3_nt: TGTGCCAGCAGCTTAATAACCGGTGAGCCCCAGCATTTT
v_call: TRBV20-1; d_call: NA; j_call: TRBJ2-7; clone_size: many; cdr3_aa: CSASGSSYEQYF; cdr3_nt: TGCAGTGCTAGTGGCAGCTCCTACGAGCAGTACTTC
v_call: TRBV6-1; d_call: NA; j_call: TRBJ2-5; clone_size: many; cdr3_aa: CASSDYQSQETQYF; cdr3_nt: TGTGCCAGCAGTGATTACCAGTCCCAAGAGACCCAGTACTTC
v_call: TRBV5-1; d_call: NA; j_call: TRBJ2-5; clone_size: few; cdr3_aa: CASSFLEGPQETQYF; cdr3_nt: TGCGCCAGCAGCTTTCTTGAGGGGCCACAAGAGACCCAGTACTTC
v_call: TRBV12-3/TRBV12-4; d_call: NA; j_call: TRBJ1-2; clone_size: many; cdr3_aa: CASSRATANYGYTF; cdr3_nt: TGTGCCAGCAGCCGAGCGACAGCTAACTATGGCTACACCTTC
v_call: TRBV20-1; d_call: NA; j_call: TRBJ2-7; clone_size: many; cdr3_aa: CSAPDGYEQYF; cdr3_nt: TGCAGTGCACCGGACGGCTACGAGCAGTACTTC